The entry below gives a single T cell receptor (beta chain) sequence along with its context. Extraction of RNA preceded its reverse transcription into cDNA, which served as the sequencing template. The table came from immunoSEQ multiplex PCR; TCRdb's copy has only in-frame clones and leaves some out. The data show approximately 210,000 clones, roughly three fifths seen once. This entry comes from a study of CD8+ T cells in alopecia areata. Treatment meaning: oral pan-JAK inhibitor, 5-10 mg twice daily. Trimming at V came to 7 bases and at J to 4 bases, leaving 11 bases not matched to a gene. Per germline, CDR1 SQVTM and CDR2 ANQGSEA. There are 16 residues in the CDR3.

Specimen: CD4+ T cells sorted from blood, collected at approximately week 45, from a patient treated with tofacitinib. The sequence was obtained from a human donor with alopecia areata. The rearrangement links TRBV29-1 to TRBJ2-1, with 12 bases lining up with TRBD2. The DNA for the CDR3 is TGCAGCGCCCCGTCCCTTACTAGCGGGGGGTACAATGAGCAGTTCTTC. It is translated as CSAPSLTSGGYNEQFF.